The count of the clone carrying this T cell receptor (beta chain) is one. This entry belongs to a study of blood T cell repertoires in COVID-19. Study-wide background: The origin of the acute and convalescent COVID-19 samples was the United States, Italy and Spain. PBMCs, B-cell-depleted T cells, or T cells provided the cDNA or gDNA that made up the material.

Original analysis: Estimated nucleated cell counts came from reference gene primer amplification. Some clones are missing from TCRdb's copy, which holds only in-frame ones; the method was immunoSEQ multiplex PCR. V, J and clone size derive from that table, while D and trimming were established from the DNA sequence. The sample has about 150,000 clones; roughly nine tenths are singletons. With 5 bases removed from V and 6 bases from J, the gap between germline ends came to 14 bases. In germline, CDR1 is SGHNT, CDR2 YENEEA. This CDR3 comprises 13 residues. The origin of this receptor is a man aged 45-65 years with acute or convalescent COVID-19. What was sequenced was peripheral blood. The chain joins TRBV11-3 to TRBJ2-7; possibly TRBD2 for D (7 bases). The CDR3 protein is CASSRGGTSEQYF. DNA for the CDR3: TGTGCCAGCAGCAGGGGGGGCACATCCGAGCAGTACTTC.